The clone carrying this TCR beta chain was seen a single time. Its antigen is as yet unknown. TCRdb keeps only in-frame clones here, not all; method: immunoSEQ multiplex PCR. The sample shows under 70,000 clones, more than 70% of them seen only once. The sample's time point: peripheral blood 6 weeks after treatment start. Per-patient samples, pretreatment and on-treatment, numbered 1 to 8. This sample is drawn from a study of PD-L1 blockade in urothelial cancer. About the study: From 0 to 3 prior chemotherapy regimens had been given to the patients. Blood gave a median around 140,000 T cells. Study results and caveats: Enhanced expansion of tumor-associated blood clones at 3 weeks characterized durable-benefit patients.

The material was PBMCs, obtained around atezolizumab (anti-PD-L1) treatment. This TCR derives from a man in his sixties with urothelial cancer.

For the CDR3, the DNA is TGTGCCAGCAGCGGGAGGGCGGGAGTCGTTTACGAGCAGTACTTC. It is translated as CASSGRAGVVYEQYF. The chain employs TRBV5-6 and TRBJ2-7, with TRBD2 identical over 7 bases. CDR3 length: 15 residues. Germline CDR1 is SGHDT and CDR2 is YYEEEE. Trimming took 4 bases from V and 4 from J; bases not matched to a gene: 11.